Given below is one T cell receptor beta chain in context. What it binds is not known. The source of the sample is a study of vaccination effects on CD4 cells after COVID-19. Study as a whole: Median timing of post-vaccine samples was 72 days after the second dose.

The CDR3 loop spans 13 amino acids. The germline gives CDR1 SGHVS, CDR2 FQNEAQ. Trimming took off 5 bases at V and 7 bases at J, with 12 bases between the two ends. Sequencing in the ViraFEST assay came after antigen-specific CD4+ T cells had been expanded with viral peptide pools, which were used to stimulate PBMC. Cells that had been cultured for ten to eleven days were the source of isolated CD4+ T cells. Two doses of BNT162b2 or mRNA-1273 vaccine were administered to participants. General study results and limits: The study dataset contains few convalescent patients and includes no early post-infection timepoints. Clonal contraction was marked in infection- and vaccine-induced clones late after vaccination.

Profiled with immunoSEQ multiplex PCR; TCRdb holds only in-frame clones, not every one. The table records roughly 59,000 clones, roughly 80% of them present only once. This TCR was sampled from a human donor who received a COVID-19 vaccine. This chain links TRBV7-8 with TRBJ1-5; D remains ambiguous. Sample: CD4+ T cells from PBMCs cultured with HCoV-OC43 spike peptides, taken after COVID-19 vaccination. The subset: HCoV-OC43 spike overlapping peptide pool stimulation. DNA of the CDR3: TGTGCCAGCAGCGTGACGCGCCTACAGCCCCAGCATTTT. The encoded protein is CASSVTRLQPQHF.